These 18 T cell receptor beta chains were sequenced from one sample in a study of neurological immune-mediated disorders. TCRdb re-derived calls from the 5' RACE reads in MiXCR, one entry per CDR3 protein. Here the sample spans tens of thousands of distinct CDR3 sequences, approximately 12% being singletons. The time point here: longitudinal time-point 3. What was sequenced was PBMCs. The origin of the receptors is a man aged 25 to 45 in good health.

This clonotype was counted at least ten times. The rearrangement joins TRBV3-1 to TRBJ2-7; perhaps TRBD2 as D (5 bases). The CDR3 contains 13 residues. Trimming removed 0 bases at V and 6 bases at J, with 9 bases between. The V gene's germline CDR1 is LGHDT and CDR2 YNNKEL (reference sequence). CDR3 DNA sequence: TGTGCCAGCAGCCAAGAGCTGGACTCCGAGCAGTACTTC. It is translated as CASSQELDSEQYF.

The sample holds many counts of this clonotype. V gene TRBV9 combines with J gene TRBJ2-1; 7 bases fit TRBD2. Looked up from germline, CDR1 is SGDLS and CDR2 is YYNGEE. With 10 bases clipped from V and 6 bases from J, the junction kept 13 bases outside the gene matches. The CDR3 loop spans 14 amino acids. CDR3 DNA: TGTGCCGGGGGGGGGGAGGACTTCTCCAATGAGCAGTTCTTC. Translated: CAGGGEDFSNEQFF.

There are a few counts of this clonotype. The chain joins TRBV15 to TRBJ2-1; tentatively, D is TRBD2 (6 bases). V dropped 1 base and J dropped 4 bases, with 14 bases sitting between them. The CDR3 loop spans 16 amino acids. CDR1 and CDR2 (germline): LNHNV, YYDKDF (reference sequence). This CDR3 reads CATSRATGLLYNEQFF. CDR3 nucleotide sequence: TGTGCCACCAGCAGAGCTACGGGACTTCTGTACAATGAGCAGTTCTTC.

This clonotype was recorded at least ten times. The rearrangement joins TRBV5-5 to TRBJ2-5, with 7 bases fitting TRBD1. This CDR3 is built from 14 residues. The ends lost 5 bases at V and 9 bases at J; junction bases unmatched: 13. Germline V gene lookup returns CDR1 SGHKS and CDR2 YYEKEE (reference sequence). The CDR3 loop is CASSSPGPQGAQYF. For the CDR3, the DNA is TGTGCCAGCAGTTCCCCGGGCCCCCAGGGGGCCCAGTACTTC.

The table lists this clonotype with a few counts. V and J are TRBV19 and TRBJ2-7, with TRBD1 matching 7 bases. Germline V lookup: CDR1 LNHDA, CDR2 SQIVND (reference sequence). Trimming at V came to 5 bases and at J to 0 bases, leaving 4 bases not matched to a gene. The CDR3 spans 14 residues. CDR3: CASSPTGYSYEQYF. Written as DNA, the CDR3 is TGTGCCAGTAGTCCGACAGGGTACTCCTACGAGCAGTACTTC.

This clonotype has ten or more counts. V is TRBV5-1 and J is TRBJ2-2; D perhaps matches TRBD1 (5 bases). The CDR3 sequence is 15 residues long. Trimming removed 0 bases at V and 6 bases at J, with 12 bases between. The V gene's germline CDR1 is SGHRS and CDR2 YFSETQ. The CDR3 sequence: CASSLAGLFAGELFF. The CDR3 nucleotides read TGCGCCAGCAGCTTGGCAGGGTTGTTTGCCGGGGAGCTGTTTTTT. Full variable domain (outside the CDR3, taken from reference TRBV5-1 and TRBJ2-2): KAGVTQTPRYLIKTRGQQVTLSCSPISGHRSVSWYQQTPGQGLQFLFEYFSETQRNKGNFPGRFSGRQFSNSRSEMNVSTLELGDSALYLCASSLAGLFAGELFFGEGSRLTVL.

This clonotype was observed at least ten times. The rearrangement links TRBV6-5 to TRBJ1-6; the D gene is possibly TRBD1 (6 bases). CDR3 length: 15 amino acids. Per the germline V gene, CDR1 is MNHEY and CDR2 is SVGAGI. Trimming left V 4 bases short and J 8 bases short, with 15 bases between. The CDR3 nucleotides read TGTGCCAGCAGTTTCGGACAGAGCTTCTATTCACCCCTCCACTTT. Translating gives CASSFGQSFYSPLHF.

The table lists this clonotype with many counts. V usage is TRBV4-2 and J usage is TRBJ2-1; maybe TRBD2 (6 bases). Germline V gene sequence: CDR1 LGHNA, CDR2 YNFKEQ. The V gene lost 4 bases and the J gene lost 11 bases, with 24 bases spanning the gap. This CDR3 has 16 amino acids. CDR3 in amino acids: CASSLWGTVSDTKQFF. DNA of the CDR3: TGTGCCAGCAGCCTGTGGGGGACTGTTTCGGACACCAAGCAGTTCTTC.

This clonotype was seen ten or more times. This chain links TRBV5-1 with TRBJ2-1; D may match TRBD1 or TRBD2 (6 bases each). Germline V gene lookup returns CDR1 SGHRS and CDR2 YFSETQ. V was pared by 0 bases and J by 2 bases, with 18 bases between. The CDR3 runs to 18 residues. This chain's CDR3 is CASSLVLLRGVAYNEQFF. CDR3 DNA sequence: TGCGCCAGCAGCTTGGTCCTACTGAGGGGGGTTGCCTACAATGAGCAGTTCTTC.

At least ten counts were recorded for this clonotype. J is TRBJ1-4 and V is TRBV18; D might be TRBD1 (6 bases). The CDR3 is 16 residues long. Trimming took 1 base from V and 8 from J, leaving 17 bases between them. Germline CDR1 KGHSH, CDR2 LQKENI. Here the CDR3 reads CASSPLRDTASEKLFF. CDR3 nucleotides: TGTGCCAGCTCACCACTCCGGGACACGGCGAGCGAAAAACTGTTTTTT.

This clonotype was picked up many times. CDR3 loop: CASNRNSGGAEGYTF. The CDR3 region has the DNA TGTGCCAGCAATCGGAACTCGGGGGGCGCCGAAGGCTACACCTTC. This chain links TRBV12-3 or TRBV12-4 with TRBJ1-2; possible D gene TRBD1, 6 bases. This CDR3 region has 15 residues. V was pared by 7 bases and J by 8 bases, with 23 bases between.

This clonotype has a count of ten or more. The chain uses TRBV20-1 and TRBJ2-1; D gene ambiguous. This CDR3 is 13 amino acids long. The V end was cut by 5 bases, the J end by 4 bases, with 12 bases between. From germline, CDR1 is DFQATT and CDR2 SNEGSKA (reference sequence). The CDR3 region has the DNA TGCAGTGCTCGAACCGGAGAATACAATGAGCAGTTCTTC. It yields the protein CSARTGEYNEQFF.

This clonotype was counted at least ten times. The gene calls are TRBV20-1 and TRBJ1-6; D gene uncertain. The CDR3 is made up of 14 amino acids. The ends were cut back, 5 bases at V and 6 bases at J, with 14 bases in the middle. Germline CDR1 reads DFQATT; CDR2 reads SNEGSKA (reference sequence). The CDR3 DNA reads TGCAGTGCTTACCCCTTCCGGGCTAATTCACCCCTCCACTTT. Its protein product is CSAYPFRANSPLHF.

This clonotype was detected many times. DNA for the CDR3: TGTGCCAGCAGCTTTGGGCGACAGGGGAATCAGCCCCAGCATTTT. Translating gives CASSFGRQGNQPQHF. The rearrangement joins TRBV7-8 to TRBJ1-5; 8 nucleotides align to TRBD1. The ends lost 3 bases at V and 4 bases at J; junction bases unmatched: 5. This CDR3 is 15 amino acids long. Germline loops: CDR1 SGHVS, CDR2 FQNEAQ.

In this sample, this clonotype turned up many times. The chain recombines TRBV5-4 with TRBJ2-1; D uncertain. This CDR3 spans 15 amino acids. V was trimmed by 1 base and J by 3 bases, leaving 11 bases between them. The germline gives CDR1 SGHNT, CDR2 YYREEE (reference sequence). The CDR3 loop reads CASSLSEDNYNEQFF. CDR3 nucleotides: TGTGCCAGCAGCTTGTCGGAAGATAACTACAATGAGCAGTTCTTC.

The table lists this clonotype with many counts. V and J are TRBV5-1 and TRBJ2-3; maybe TRBD2 (5 bases). Deletions cut 4 bases from V and 5 bases from J, with 8 bases between. This CDR3 region has 12 residues. Germline V gene sequence: CDR1 SGHRS, CDR2 YFSETQ. This CDR3 is CASSLGVDTQYF. As DNA, the CDR3 is TGCGCCAGCAGCCTCGGGGTAGATACGCAGTATTTT.

This clonotype came up many times. The chain links TRBV7-3 to TRBJ2-2, with D tentatively TRBD1 (5 bases). Germline V gene data show CDR1 as SGHTA and CDR2 as FQGTGA. The CDR3 sequence is 15 residues long. Trimming cost V 0 bases and J 1 base, with 6 bases left between them. CDR3 region: CASSLTGQNTGELFF. CDR3 DNA: TGTGCCAGCAGCTTAACCGGACAGAACACCGGGGAGCTGTTTTTT.

In its sample, this clonotype was seen many times. The chain has TRBV20-1 and TRBJ2-1; 9 bases agree with TRBD2. After removal of 3 bases from V and 4 bases from J, the junction contained 4 bases not matched to a gene. The CDR3 consists of 14 residues. CDR1 is DFQATT, CDR2 SNEGSKA, per germline (reference sequence). CDR3 amino acids: CSARSAGGYNEQFF. For the CDR3, the DNA is TGCAGTGCTAGGAGTGCGGGAGGGTACAATGAGCAGTTCTTC.